The 8 T cell receptor beta chains reported below all come from one sample, sequenced in a study of a mutant IDH1 vaccine in newly diagnosed glioma. Their specific antigens are unknown. Assay: immunoSEQ multiplex PCR; the TCRdb copy retains only in-frame clones and omits some. Of under 55,000 clones listed, roughly 91% were seen once; the top ten hold over 2%. Indicated time point: week 11, during vaccination. Vaccinated patients received 300 ug of mutant IDH1 20-mer peptide per dose, with topical imiquimod. The source material was PBMCs, sampled from a glioma patient whose treatment included an IDH1 peptide vaccine. Every receptor here comes from a man aged 50 to 60 with glioma.

The chain combines TRBV14 with TRBJ2-7; no firm D call. The length of the CDR3 is 16 residues. V lost 0 bases, J lost 2 bases, and 14 bases lay in between. Germline CDR1 reads SGHDN; CDR2 reads FVKESK. This CDR3 reads CASSQEVPDAAYEQYF. CDR3 bases: TGTGCCAGCAGCCAAGAAGTTCCGGACGCTGCCTACGAGCAGTACTTC.

This clone was seen once. The chain combines TRBV4-2 with TRBJ1-4; D may be TRBD1 (5 bases). CDR1 is LGHNA and CDR2 is YNFKEQ in the germline V gene. Deletions cut 0 bases from V and 6 bases from J, with 11 bases between. This CDR3 comprises 15 residues. The CDR3 DNA sequence: TGTGCCAGCAGCCAAGAAGGCCGGGGGGATGAAAAACTGTTTTTT. Amino acids: CASSQEGRGDEKLFF.

The V gene is TRBV2, the J gene TRBJ1-1, with no clear D. This CDR3 region has 13 residues. The V end was cut by 8 bases, the J end by 1 base, with 11 bases between. CDR1 and CDR2 (germline): SNHLY, FYNNEI. The CDR3 DNA follows: TGTGCCAGCTGCACCCACCCGAACACTGAAGCTTTCTTT. It specifies CASCTHPNTEAFF.

The chain links TRBV7-8 to TRBJ2-2; the D is unclear. Trimming removed 1 base from V and 4 bases from J, with 10 bases in between. Germline lookup yields CDR1 SGHVS and CDR2 FQNEAQ. The CDR3 loop spans 15 amino acids. The CDR3 region has the DNA TGTGCCAGCAGCTTAGATCGCAGGTCCACCGGGGAGCTGTTTTTT. It yields the protein CASSLDRRSTGELFF.

The rearrangement links TRBV19 to TRBJ2-5; no reliable D call. This CDR3 has 14 amino acids. In germline, CDR1 is LNHDA, CDR2 SQIVND (reference sequence). V lost 6 bases and J 0 bases, leaving 11 bases between the germline ends. CDR3 nucleotides: TGTGCCAGTAGCCCAGCAGCTAACCAAGAGACCCAGTACTTC. Protein product: CASSPAANQETQYF.

V and J are TRBV6-5 and TRBJ1-2; the D is unclear. Germline loops: CDR1 MNHEY, CDR2 SVGAGI. The germline V and J ends were trimmed by 4 bases and 4 bases, with 19 bases remaining between them. CDR3 length: 16 residues. The CDR3 bases are TGTGCCAGCAGTTCGTCGCCACCGCGGGCCAGCTATGGCTACACCTTC. It is translated as CASSSSPPRASYGYTF.

CDR3: CASSEKQGPPGYTF. The CDR3 DNA sequence: TGCGCCAGCAGTGAGAAGCAGGGCCCTCCAGGCTACACCTTC. The chain uses TRBV10-2 and TRBJ1-2; the D gene is possibly TRBD1 (5 bases). Germline V gene data show CDR1 as WSHSY and CDR2 as SAAADI. The CDR3 loop spans 14 amino acids. V lost 2 bases and J 8 bases, leaving 15 bases between the germline ends.

The rearrangement joins TRBV5-4 to TRBJ1-2; tentatively, D is TRBD1 (6 bases). Germline lookup yields CDR1 SGHNT and CDR2 YYREEE (reference sequence). This CDR3 is built from 14 residues. V was pared by 2 bases and J by 9 bases, with 17 bases between. In nucleotides, the CDR3 is TGTGCCAGCAGCTTCACCGGGACACCGAGAAGCTACACCTTC. It codes for CASSFTGTPRSYTF.